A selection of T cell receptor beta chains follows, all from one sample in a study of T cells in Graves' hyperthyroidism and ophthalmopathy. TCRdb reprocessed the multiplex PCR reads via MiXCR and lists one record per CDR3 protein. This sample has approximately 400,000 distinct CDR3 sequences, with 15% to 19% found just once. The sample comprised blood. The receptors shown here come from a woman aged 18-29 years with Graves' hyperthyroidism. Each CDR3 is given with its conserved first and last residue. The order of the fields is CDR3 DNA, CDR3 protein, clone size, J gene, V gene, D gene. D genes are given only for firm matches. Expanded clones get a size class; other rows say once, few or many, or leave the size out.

CDR3nt: TGTGCCAGCTCACCCGAAGCCACCGGCCCCTACAATGAGCAGTTCTTC
CDR3aa: CASSPEATGPYNEQFF
abundance: many
j_gene: TRBJ2-1
v_gene: TRBV18
d_gene: -

CDR3nt: TGTGCCAGCAGCCACGGGACAGGGGGCCCGGCTAGGTACTTC
CDR3aa: CASSHGTGGPARYF
abundance: -
j_gene: TRBJ2-4
v_gene: TRBV11-3
d_gene: TRBD1

CDR3nt: TGTGCCAGCAGCTTAAGGTGGGAGCGATCGTATGAGCAGTTCTTC
CDR3aa: CASSLRWERSYEQFF
abundance: many
j_gene: TRBJ2-1
v_gene: TRBV11-3
d_gene: -

CDR3nt: TGTGCCAGCACTTCCAGGGGAGGGGAAGAGACCCAGTACTTC
CDR3aa: CASTSRGGEETQYF
abundance: many
j_gene: TRBJ2-5
v_gene: TRBV6-1
d_gene: -

CDR3nt: TGCAGTGCTAGGGAGGGGGGAGCTAACTATGGCTACACCTTC
CDR3aa: CSAREGGANYGYTF
abundance: -
j_gene: TRBJ1-2
v_gene: TRBV20-1
d_gene: -

CDR3nt: TGTGCCAGCAGCTTTCAGGGATTCTACAATGAGCAGTTCTTC
CDR3aa: CASSFQGFYNEQFF
abundance: many
j_gene: TRBJ2-1
v_gene: TRBV7-9
d_gene: -

CDR3nt: TGTGCCAGCAGCCTCCCACAGAGGGCAGGGCAGTTCTTC
CDR3aa: CASSLPQRAGQFF
abundance: -
j_gene: TRBJ2-1
v_gene: TRBV4-2
d_gene: -

CDR3nt: TGTGCCAGCTCACGGGGACCGACGTCTGGAAACACCATATATTTT
CDR3aa: CASSRGPTSGNTIYF
abundance: many
j_gene: TRBJ1-3
v_gene: TRBV18
d_gene: -

CDR3nt: TGCAGTGCTTGGGACAGTCAAAGGCCCCAGCATTTT
CDR3aa: CSAWDSQRPQHF
abundance: many
j_gene: TRBJ1-5
v_gene: TRBV20-1
d_gene: TRBD1

CDR3nt: TGCAGTGCTAGAGAGGGTAGCGGGAGCGCAGATACGCAGTATTTT
CDR3aa: CSAREGSGSADTQYF
abundance: many
j_gene: TRBJ2-3
v_gene: TRBV20-1
d_gene: TRBD2

CDR3nt: TGTGCCAGTAACCCCTCGCGGGGCCCCCTTGGGGGCTACACCTTC
CDR3aa: CASNPSRGPLGGYTF
abundance: many
j_gene: TRBJ1-2
v_gene: TRBV19
d_gene: -